This T cell receptor (beta chain) was captured in a study of T cells in Graves' hyperthyroidism and ophthalmopathy. Amplified TCR beta CDR3 regions came from RNA transcripts. In the first-round RT-PCR of the TCR CDR3, the HTBI primer set was used. TCRdb recomputed calls from the multiplex PCR reads with MiXCR, one row per CDR3 protein. The sample has fewer than 250,000 distinct CDR3 sequences, roughly 15% seen once. Regarding the study as a whole: Ophthalmopathy was separated from stable hyperthyroidism by a 13 V-J model.

In its sample, this clonotype was seen many times. What it recognizes is unknown. The sequenced sample was blood. The sequence came from a young woman with Graves' ophthalmopathy.

CDR3 sequence: CASSEAGGGNQPQHF. The CDR3 DNA reads TGTGCCAGCAGTGAAGCGGGGGGGGGCAATCAGCCCCAGCATTTT. The rearrangement uses TRBV2 and TRBJ1-5; D is perhaps TRBD1 (5 bases). V lost 0 bases and J lost 2, with 8 bases in between. This CDR3 contains 15 residues. The germline V gene has CDR1 SNHLY and CDR2 FYNNEI.